The 30 T cell receptor beta chains reported below all come from one sample, sequenced in a study of blood T cell repertoires in COVID-19. TCRdb keeps only in-frame clones here, not all; method: immunoSEQ multiplex PCR. The sample includes a few hundred thousand clones, about nine tenths seen only once; the top ten take 5.5% to 8%. The sample consisted of peripheral blood. Source of these receptors: a man aged 55 to 69 with acute or convalescent COVID-19.

This chain links TRBV30 with TRBJ2-3; D is possibly TRBD2 (5 bases). Trimming took 0 bases from V and 2 from J, leaving 15 bases between them. In germline, CDR1 is GTSNPN, CDR2 SVGIG (reference sequence). This CDR3 is 16 amino acids long. CDR3 protein: CAWSVSSSGFTDTQYF. The CDR3 nucleotides read TGTGCCTGGAGTGTAAGTAGCAGCGGATTCACAGATACGCAGTATTTT.

V usage is TRBV18 and J usage is TRBJ2-1; 14 positions agree with TRBD2. The CDR3 length is 17 residues. Losses at the gene ends were 6 bases for V and 5 bases for J; bases not matched to a gene: 9. Looked up from germline, CDR1 is KGHSH and CDR2 is LQKENI. The DNA of the CDR3 is TGTGCCAGCTCGGGACTAGCGGGAGCAAGATACCACAATGAGCAGTTCTTC. This sequence encodes CASSGLAGARYHNEQFF.

Details on this clone: One junction end does not reproduce the germline sequence, and a read error may be involved. The gene calls are TRBV3-1 (or the pseudogene TRBV3-2) and TRBJ2-2; 8 bases are shared with TRBD1. The CDR3 has 13 residues. From germline, CDR1 is LGHDT and CDR2 YNNKEL (reference sequence). CDR3 sequence: CPWGTGNTGELFF. The CDR3 region has the DNA TGCCCCTGGGGGACAGGGAACACCGGGGAGCTGTTTTTT.

This rearrangement joins TRBV5-1 to TRBJ2-2; D possibly corresponds to TRBD2 (6 bases). Per germline, CDR1 SGHRS and CDR2 YFSETQ. CDR3 length equals 20 residues. V lost 0 bases, J lost 1 base, and 22 bases lay in between. For the CDR3, the DNA is TGCGCCAGCAGCTTGGATTTCGGCAAGGGTGGACTACAGAACACCGGGGAGCTGTTTTTT. Protein sequence: CASSLDFGKGGLQNTGELFF.

The rearrangement joins TRBV15 to TRBJ2-7; tentative D call: TRBD2 (6 bases). This CDR3 contains 16 residues. Germline CDR1 and CDR2: LNHNV and YYDKDF (reference sequence). V gave up 0 bases and J gave up 5 bases, with 17 bases separating them. CDR3 amino acids: CATSRDRDFRLDEQYF. CDR3 nucleotide sequence: TGTGCCACCAGCAGAGACCGGGACTTCCGATTAGACGAGCAGTACTTC.

This clone occurred a few times. The chain links TRBV6-5 to TRBJ2-5; maybe TRBD1 (6 bases). CDR3 length: 13 residues. Germline lookup yields CDR1 MNHEY and CDR2 SVGAGI. The V gene lost 5 bases and the J gene lost 3 bases, with 10 bases spanning the gap. CDR3 DNA sequence: TGTGCCAGCAGTCCCGGGACAAAAGAGACCCAGTACTTC. It is translated as CASSPGTKETQYF.

This chain connects TRBV28 to TRBJ2-3, with 16 bases that match TRBD2. The CDR3 runs 21 residues. The germline V gene encodes CDR1 MDHEN and CDR2 SYDVKM. V lost 6 bases, J lost 2 bases, and 17 bases stayed unmatched. The CDR3 DNA reads TGTGCCAGCAGGAGTTACCAAACGGGACTAGCGGGAGGGCCAGTCACAGATACGCAGTATTTT. Its translation is CASRSYQTGLAGGPVTDTQYF.

CDR3 nucleotides: TGTGCCAGCAGTAGACTCGGCTCTGGGGCCAACGTCCTGACTTTC. Translation: CASSRLGSGANVLTF. The V gene is TRBV7-2, the J gene TRBJ2-6; D ambiguous. CDR3 size: 15 residues. Looked up from germline, CDR1 is SGHTA and CDR2 is FQGNSA. With 6 bases removed from V and 0 bases from J, the gap between germline ends came to 9 bases.

V and J are TRBV9 and TRBJ2-7; D ambiguous. The CDR3 runs to 14 residues. The V end was cut by 0 bases, the J end by 7 bases, with 14 bases between. Germline assignment: CDR1 SGDLS and CDR2 YYNGEE. The CDR3 nucleotides read TGTGCCAGCAGCGTAGGGGTTCAGGCCCCTGAGCAGTACTTC. Amino acids: CASSVGVQAPEQYF.

The CDR3 reads CASSLERGQGPVQQYF. The CDR3 nucleotides are TGTGCCAGCAGCTTAGAGCGCGGACAGGGGCCCGTTCAGCAGTACTTC. The chain recombines TRBV7-8 with TRBJ2-7; 9 bases are a match to TRBD1. Trimming removed 1 base from V and 8 bases from J; junction bases left unmatched: 12. The germline CDR1 and CDR2 sequences are SGHVS and FQNEAQ. This CDR3 has 16 amino acids.

The chain joins TRBV20-1 to TRBJ2-3; 9 bases agree with TRBD2. The CDR3 length is 16 residues. Germline-derived CDR1 and CDR2 are DFQATT and SNEGSKA (reference sequence). With 3 bases clipped from V and 4 bases from J, the junction kept 11 bases outside the gene matches. This chain's CDR3 is CSASRFSGRGADTQYF. The DNA for the CDR3 is TGCAGTGCTAGTAGGTTTAGCGGGAGAGGTGCAGATACGCAGTATTTT.

V and J are TRBV12-3 or TRBV12-4 and TRBJ1-6; the D is unclear. The CDR3 totals 13 residues. The ends were cut back, 6 bases at V and 5 bases at J, with 8 bases in the middle. The CDR3: CASRLSDNSPLHF. In nucleotides, the CDR3 is TGTGCCAGCAGACTCTCGGATAATTCACCCCTCCACTTT.

This chain links TRBV24-1 with TRBJ2-2, with D perhaps matching TRBD2 (6 bases). V lost 0 bases and J 4 bases, leaving 11 bases between the germline ends. Germline lookup yields CDR1 KGHDR and CDR2 SFDVKD. CDR3 size: 16 residues. The CDR3 DNA sequence: TGTGCCACCAGTGATTTGCCCGGGAGCGGCACCGGGGAGCTGTTTTTT. This codes for CATSDLPGSGTGELFF.

The rearrangement links TRBV28 to TRBJ1-5; D possibly corresponds to TRBD1 (6 bases). Trimming stripped 8 bases from V and 2 bases from J, with 22 bases between. The germline V gene has CDR1 MDHEN and CDR2 SYDVKM. The CDR3 runs to 17 residues. CDR3 nucleotides: TGTGCCAGCTCCCCCCCTTCCCGACACAGGGGCAATCAGCCCCAGCATTTT. It translates to CASSPPSRHRGNQPQHF.

V gene TRBV9 combines with J gene TRBJ1-3; D unclear. This CDR3 region has 14 residues. Trimming took 3 bases from V and 5 from J, leaving 12 bases between them. Germline CDR1 reads SGDLS; CDR2 reads YYNGEE. DNA for the CDR3: TGTGCCAGCAGCGAGGGAGGTGGGAGAAACACCATATATTTT. Residues: CASSEGGGRNTIYF.

The chain couples TRBV18 to TRBJ2-7; maybe TRBD1 (5 bases). The V gene lost 4 bases and the J gene lost 2 bases, with 12 bases spanning the gap. CDR3 length: 14 residues. Germline V CDR1 and CDR2: KGHSH, LQKENI. The CDR3 DNA follows: TGTGCCAGCTCACTAAGCCCAGGGACCTACGAGCAGTACTTC. It specifies CASSLSPGTYEQYF.

The chain joins TRBV7-3 to TRBJ2-6; 8 bases are a match to TRBD1. V lost 6 bases, J lost 2 bases, and 3 bases stayed unmatched. The CDR3 is made up of 15 amino acids. CDR1 is SGHTA and CDR2 is FQGTGA in the germline V gene. As DNA, the CDR3 is TGTGCCAGCAGACCAGGGGGCACTGGGGCCAACGTCCTGACTTTC. Its translation is CASRPGGTGANVLTF.

This rearrangement joins TRBV30 to TRBJ2-7; 7 bases align to TRBD1. The CDR3 covers 13 residues. J lost 3 bases, V lost 1 base, and 3 bases had no gene match. CDR1 and CDR2 from the germline V gene are GTSNPN and SVGIG (reference sequence). The CDR3 DNA reads as TGTGCCTGGAGTGCTGACAGGGACTACGAGCAGTACTTC. Translation gives CAWSADRDYEQYF.

The chain is built from TRBV5-8 and TRBJ2-3; tentative D call: TRBD2 (6 bases). The CDR3 extends over 14 amino acids. V was shortened by 1 base and J by 4 bases, with 10 bases between the two germline ends. In germline, CDR1 is SGHTS, CDR2 YDEGEE. CDR3 loop: CASSLTGVADTQYF. CDR3 coding DNA: TGTGCCAGCAGCTTGACGGGAGTGGCAGATACGCAGTATTTT. Complete variable domain (other parts from reference TRBV5-8 and TRBJ2-3): EAGVTQSPTHLIKTRGQQATLRCSPISGHTSVYWYQQALGLGLQFLLWYDEGEERNRGNFPPRFSGRQFPNYSSELNVNALELEDSALYLCASSLTGVADTQYFGPGTRLTVL.

The rearrangement joins TRBV18 to TRBJ1-1; 10 bases are shared with TRBD1. The CDR3 is made up of 16 amino acids. Losses at the gene ends were 2 bases for V and 4 bases for J; bases not matched to a gene: 7. Germline CDR1 and CDR2: KGHSH and LQKENI. This chain's CDR3 is CASSPGTGDGSTEAFF. CDR3 coding DNA: TGTGCCAGCTCACCAGGGACAGGGGATGGAAGCACTGAAGCTTTCTTT.

The chain has TRBV24-1 and TRBJ1-1; the D is unclear. Germline CDR1 KGHDR, CDR2 SFDVKD. Trimming took 4 bases from V and 6 from J, leaving 14 bases between them. This CDR3 region has 14 residues. DNA of the CDR3: TGTGCCACCAGTGACTCGACCAGGATGGCTGAAGCTTTCTTT. Encoded protein: CATSDSTRMAEAFF.

The chain is built from TRBV7-2 and TRBJ2-7; D is ambiguous. Germline V lookup: CDR1 SGHTA, CDR2 FQGNSA. Between the trimmed V and J ends, which lost 1 base and 7 bases, there was a span of 11 bases. The CDR3 runs to 13 residues. CDR3 region: CASSLVERGEQYF. CDR3 DNA: TGTGCCAGCAGCTTAGTTGAAAGAGGAGAGCAGTACTTC.

J is TRBJ2-7 and V is TRBV28, with D maybe TRBD1 (6 bases). CDR3 length equals 17 residues. With 0 bases removed from V and 0 bases from J, the gap between germline ends came to 15 bases. CDR1 and CDR2 (germline): MDHEN, SYDVKM. CDR3 nucleotides: TGTGCCAGCAGTTTATGGCCCCGGACAGTGCTCTCCTACGAGCAGTACTTC. Translated: CASSLWPRTVLSYEQYF. Full variable domain (remainder filled in from reference TRBV28 and TRBJ2-7): DVKVTQSSRYLVKRTGEKVFLECVQDMDHENMFWYRQDPGLGLRLIYFSYDVKMKEKGDIPEGYSVSREKKERFSLILESASTNQTSMYLCASSLWPRTVLSYEQYFGPGTRLTVT.

The genes are TRBV9 and TRBJ1-6; D is uncertain. Trimming took 7 bases from V and 6 from J, leaving 11 bases between them. The CDR3 covers 13 residues. Germline V lookup: CDR1 SGDLS, CDR2 YYNGEE. The CDR3 loop reads CASGPGLNSPLHF. CDR3 sequence (DNA): TGTGCCAGCGGGCCTGGGCTTAATTCACCCCTCCACTTT. The full variable domain, completed using reference TRBV9 and TRBJ1-6, is DSGVTQTPKHLITATGQRVTLRCSPRSGDLSVYWYQQSLDQGLQFLIQYYNGEERAKGNILERFSAQQFPDLHSELNLSSLELGDSALYFCASGPGLNSPLHFGNGTRLTVT.

The chain recombines TRBV19 with TRBJ1-1; 7 bases map to TRBD1. The junction had 15 bases not matched to a gene; V was cut back by 0 bases and J by 5 bases. The CDR3 consists of 18 residues. Germline values: CDR1 LNHDA, CDR2 SQIVND (reference sequence). CDR3 residues: CASSIDRQGGPRGTEAFF. DNA for the CDR3: TGTGCCAGTAGTATAGATCGACAGGGCGGCCCCCGGGGGACTGAAGCTTTCTTT.

The chain employs TRBV24-1 and TRBJ1-3, with 9 bases that match TRBD1. This CDR3 has 14 amino acids. Germline lookup yields CDR1 KGHDR and CDR2 SFDVKD. After removal of 3 bases from V and 8 bases from J, the junction contained 4 bases not matched to a gene. The CDR3 reads CATSDVGQGDTIYF. The CDR3, as DNA: TGTGCCACCAGTGATGTGGGACAGGGAGACACCATATATTTT.

The chain uses TRBV19 and TRBJ1-5; TRBD1 aligns across 10 bases. Germline assignment: CDR1 LNHDA and CDR2 SQIVND (reference sequence). The CDR3 extends over 13 amino acids. V lost 5 bases and J lost 6; bases outside the gene matches: 1. CDR3 in DNA: TGTGCCAGTAGTGGGACAGGGGTTCAGCCCCAGCATTTT. It translates to CASSGTGVQPQHF.

This chain uses TRBV19 with TRBJ1-1; D gene uncertain. CDR3 length: 14 residues. CDR1 is LNHDA and CDR2 is SQIVND in the germline V gene (reference sequence). Between the trimmed V and J ends, which lost 5 bases and 1 base, there was a span of 11 bases. As DNA, the CDR3 is TGTGCCAGTAGTCCCCGGGGTCGGAACACTGAAGCTTTCTTT. Translating gives CASSPRGRNTEAFF.

This rearrangement joins TRBV2 to TRBJ2-7; TRBD2 matches 11 bases. This CDR3 contains 14 residues. Germline CDR1 is SNHLY and CDR2 is FYNNEI. J gave up 5 bases and V 6 bases, and 6 bases lay outside the gene matches. The CDR3 sequence is CASSVLAGVNEQYF. The CDR3 nucleotides are TGTGCCAGCAGCGTACTAGCGGGAGTGAACGAGCAGTACTTC.

The chain employs TRBV19 and TRBJ1-4, with a possible D match to TRBD1 (5 bases). The germline gives CDR1 LNHDA, CDR2 SQIVND (reference sequence). V lost 9 bases and J lost 4, with 18 bases in between. The CDR3 extends over 15 amino acids. The CDR3 sequence: CASQGAPRSNEKLFF. CDR3 bases: TGTGCCAGCCAAGGGGCGCCCCGAAGTAATGAAAAACTGTTTTTT.